This is a list of T cell receptor beta chains from one sample in a study of T-cell reconstitution after alpha-beta-depleted transplantation in children. TCRdb reanalysed the PCR reads using MiXCR and keeps one entry per CDR3 protein. The data contain under 850,000 distinct CDR3 sequences, around 13% of them singletons. The sequencing used PBMCs, collected before TCRalphabeta/CD19-depleted stem cell transplant. The origin of the receptors is a girl aged 2-9 years with congenital amegakaryocytic thrombocytopenia, due to receive a stem cell transplant. Both conserved end residues are part of each CDR3. The D gene is left open where the match is weak. Rows give clone size only sometimes, using once, few, many, or a class for an expanded clone.

d_gene: .
len: 14
j_gene: TRBJ2-7
v_gene: TRBV28
abundance: many
CDR3aa: CASSGGWAGDEQYF
CDR3nt: TGTGCCAGCTCGGGCGGTTGGGCCGGGGACGAGCAGTACTTC

d_gene: .
len: 13
j_gene: TRBJ1-1
v_gene: TRBV20-1
abundance: .
CDR3aa: CSASRDRGIEAFF
CDR3nt: TGCAGTGCTAGCCGCGACAGAGGGATTGAAGCTTTCTTT

d_gene: .
len: 14
j_gene: TRBJ1-3
v_gene: TRBV6-1
abundance: few
CDR3aa: CASTLEGAGNTIYF
CDR3nt: TGTGCCAGCACCCTAGAAGGGGCTGGAAACACCATATATTTT

d_gene: .
len: 12
j_gene: TRBJ2-1
v_gene: TRBV4-1
abundance: many
CDR3aa: CASSQIRGEQFF
CDR3nt: TGCGCCAGCAGCCAAATCAGGGGTGAGCAGTTCTTC

d_gene: TRBD1
len: 14
j_gene: TRBJ2-5
v_gene: TRBV12-3/TRBV12-4
abundance: .
CDR3aa: CASRTSDRVETQYF
CDR3nt: TGTGCCAGCAGAACCTCGGACAGGGTCGAGACCCAGTACTTC

d_gene: .
len: 12
j_gene: TRBJ2-3
v_gene: TRBV20-1
abundance: many
CDR3aa: CSARAIGDTQYF
CDR3nt: TGCAGTGCCCGGGCCATCGGGGATACGCAGTATTTT

d_gene: TRBD2
len: 15
j_gene: TRBJ2-1
v_gene: TRBV7-2
abundance: few
CDR3aa: CASSFGTSYLYEQFF
CDR3nt: TGTGCCAGCAGCTTCGGGACTAGCTATTTATATGAGCAGTTCTTC

d_gene: .
len: 14
j_gene: TRBJ1-1
v_gene: TRBV12-5
abundance: many
CDR3aa: CASGWGNPNTEAFF
CDR3nt: TGTGCTAGTGGGTGGGGGAACCCGAACACTGAAGCTTTCTTT

d_gene: .
len: 13
j_gene: TRBJ2-7
v_gene: TRBV5-1
abundance: few
CDR3aa: CASSLNGGYEQYF
CDR3nt: TGCGCCAGCAGCTTGAACGGGGGATACGAGCAGTACTTC

d_gene: .
len: 12
j_gene: TRBJ2-5
v_gene: TRBV7-9
abundance: .
CDR3aa: CASSTGTETQYF
CDR3nt: TGTGCCAGCAGCACCGGGACAGAGACCCAGTACTTC

d_gene: TRBD2
len: 17
j_gene: TRBJ2-1
v_gene: TRBV12-3/TRBV12-4
abundance: many
CDR3aa: CASSFPSASGRYNEQFF
CDR3nt: TGTGCCAGCAGTTTCCCGTCGGCTAGCGGGAGATACAATGAGCAGTTCTTC

d_gene: .
len: 17
j_gene: TRBJ2-2
v_gene: TRBV12-3/TRBV12-4
abundance: few
CDR3aa: CASTKPPGTKNTGELFF
CDR3nt: TGTGCCAGCACCAAACCTCCCGGGACCAAAAACACCGGGGAGCTGTTTTTT

d_gene: TRBD1
len: 15
j_gene: TRBJ1-1
v_gene: TRBV15
abundance: .
CDR3aa: CATSRRQGVNTEAFF
CDR3nt: TGTGCCACCAGCAGAAGACAGGGGGTAAACACTGAAGCTTTCTTT

d_gene: .
len: 13
j_gene: TRBJ2-7
v_gene: TRBV12-3/TRBV12-4
abundance: many
CDR3aa: CASSLNRQQGLYF
CDR3nt: TGTGCCAGCAGTTTAAACCGCCAACAGGGCCTGTACTTC

d_gene: .
len: 13
j_gene: TRBJ2-7
v_gene: TRBV20-1
abundance: .
CDR3aa: CSAYDPLFDEQYF
CDR3nt: TGCAGTGCTTATGACCCCTTATTTGACGAGCAGTACTTC

d_gene: TRBD1
len: 13
j_gene: TRBJ2-7
v_gene: TRBV29-1
abundance: few
CDR3aa: CSVDHGQGAEQYF
CDR3nt: TGCAGCGTTGACCACGGACAGGGGGCCGAGCAGTACTTC

d_gene: .
len: 12
j_gene: TRBJ2-5
v_gene: TRBV14
abundance: few
CDR3aa: CASSHVQETQYF
CDR3nt: TGTGCCAGCAGCCATGTCCAAGAGACCCAGTACTTC

d_gene: .
len: 15
j_gene: TRBJ2-2
v_gene: TRBV4-1
abundance: .
CDR3aa: CASSQEGANTGELFF
CDR3nt: TGCGCCAGCAGCCAAGAGGGAGCGAACACCGGGGAGCTGTTTTTT

d_gene: .
len: 13
j_gene: TRBJ2-2
v_gene: TRBV6-1
abundance: many
CDR3aa: CASSRKGVGELFF
CDR3nt: TGTGCCAGCAGCCGCAAGGGAGTCGGGGAGCTGTTTTTT

d_gene: TRBD1
len: 13
j_gene: TRBJ1-1
v_gene: TRBV5-4
abundance: .
CDR3aa: CASKDRTDTEAFF
CDR3nt: TGTGCCAGCAAGGACAGGACGGATACTGAAGCTTTCTTT

d_gene: .
len: 15
j_gene: TRBJ2-6
v_gene: TRBV12-3/TRBV12-4
abundance: many
CDR3aa: CASSLGPSGANVLTF
CDR3nt: TGTGCCAGCAGCTTAGGGCCCTCTGGGGCCAACGTCCTGACTTTC

d_gene: .
len: 17
j_gene: TRBJ2-5
v_gene: TRBV7-9
abundance: .
CDR3aa: CASSLWAGSRDQETQYF
CDR3nt: TGTGCCAGCAGCCTATGGGCGGGATCTAGGGATCAAGAGACCCAGTACTTC

d_gene: .
len: 16
j_gene: TRBJ2-5
v_gene: TRBV7-9
abundance: .
CDR3aa: CASSLVPEKGMETQYF
CDR3nt: TGTGCCAGCAGCTTAGTACCCGAAAAGGGAATGGAGACCCAGTACTTC

d_gene: TRBD2
len: 18
j_gene: TRBJ2-1
v_gene: TRBV14
abundance: .
CDR3aa: CASSPPLASGNPYNEQFF
CDR3nt: TGTGCCAGCAGCCCGCCTTTAGCTAGCGGGAATCCCTACAATGAGCAGTTCTTC

d_gene: TRBD1
len: 12
j_gene: TRBJ2-7
v_gene: TRBV20-1
abundance: .
CDR3aa: CSANRGPYEQYF
CDR3nt: TGCAGTGCAAACAGGGGTCCCTACGAGCAGTACTTC

d_gene: TRBD1
len: 13
j_gene: TRBJ1-2
v_gene: TRBV5-1
abundance: few
CDR3aa: CASTEQGAYGYTF
CDR3nt: TGCGCCAGCACCGAACAGGGGGCCTATGGCTACACCTTC

d_gene: .
len: 13
j_gene: TRBJ1-2
v_gene: TRBV5-8
abundance: many
CDR3aa: CASSFRTGGGYTF
CDR3nt: TGTGCCAGCAGCTTTCGAACAGGCGGCGGCTACACCTTC

d_gene: .
len: 13
j_gene: TRBJ1-2
v_gene: TRBV20-1
abundance: many
CDR3aa: CSATSGVDYGYTF
CDR3nt: TGCAGTGCTACCTCAGGGGTCGACTATGGCTACACCTTC

d_gene: TRBD2
len: 14
j_gene: TRBJ2-1
v_gene: TRBV5-1
abundance: many
CDR3aa: CASSSGGVHNEQFF
CDR3nt: TGCGCCAGCAGCTCGGGAGGAGTCCACAATGAGCAGTTCTTC

d_gene: .
len: 15
j_gene: TRBJ1-6
v_gene: TRBV7-9
abundance: few
CDR3aa: CASSLDRQANSPLHF
CDR3nt: TGTGCCAGCAGCTTAGACCGGCAGGCGAATTCACCCCTCCACTTT

d_gene: .
len: 13
j_gene: TRBJ2-7
v_gene: TRBV29-1
abundance: .
CDR3aa: CSVVTPQAYEQYF
CDR3nt: TGCAGCGTCGTTACGCCACAAGCCTACGAGCAGTACTTC

d_gene: TRBD1
len: 15
j_gene: TRBJ1-5
v_gene: TRBV4-1
abundance: few
CDR3aa: CASSQRGQANQPQHF
CDR3nt: TGCGCCAGCAGCCAAAGAGGACAGGCAAATCAGCCCCAGCATTTT

d_gene: .
len: 15
j_gene: TRBJ2-1
v_gene: TRBV20-1
abundance: many
CDR3aa: CSARVGDTLYNEQFF
CDR3nt: TGCAGTGCTAGAGTGGGGGACACTCTATACAATGAGCAGTTCTTC

d_gene: TRBD1
len: 15
j_gene: TRBJ1-1
v_gene: TRBV5-1
abundance: few
CDR3aa: CAILGEGTANTEAFF
CDR3nt: TGCGCCATATTAGGCGAGGGGACAGCCAACACTGAAGCTTTCTTT

d_gene: .
len: 17
j_gene: TRBJ2-3
v_gene: TRBV28
abundance: .
CDR3aa: CASTSHETRLYTDTQYF
CDR3nt: TGTGCCAGCACCAGTCACGAGACTAGATTGTACACAGATACGCAGTATTTT

d_gene: TRBD2
len: 19
j_gene: TRBJ2-3
v_gene: TRBV6-1
abundance: few
CDR3aa: CASAELAGDELTGTDTQYF
CDR3nt: TGTGCCAGCGCAGAATTAGCGGGAGACGAGTTAACAGGCACAGATACGCAGTATTTT

d_gene: .
len: 14
j_gene: TRBJ2-2
v_gene: TRBV6-2/TRBV6-3
abundance: many
CDR3aa: CASSYASQIGELFF
CDR3nt: TGTGCCAGCAGTTACGCTAGCCAAATCGGGGAGCTGTTTTTT

d_gene: TRBD1
len: 15
j_gene: TRBJ2-5
v_gene: TRBV5-1
abundance: few
CDR3aa: CASSLERTGKETQYF
CDR3nt: TGCGCCAGCAGCTTGGAAAGGACAGGAAAAGAGACCCAGTACTTC

d_gene: .
len: 15
j_gene: TRBJ2-1
v_gene: TRBV20-1
abundance: many
CDR3aa: CSANIAGPPYNEQFF
CDR3nt: TGCAGTGCTAACATTGCAGGGCCTCCCTACAATGAGCAGTTCTTC

d_gene: TRBD1
len: 13
j_gene: TRBJ1-4
v_gene: TRBV3-1
abundance: .
CDR3aa: CASGDSQNEKLFF
CDR3nt: TGTGCCAGCGGGGACAGTCAAAATGAAAAACTGTTTTTT

d_gene: .
len: 14
j_gene: TRBJ2-3
v_gene: TRBV27
abundance: .
CDR3aa: CASSLVASPDTQYF
CDR3nt: TGTGCCAGCAGTTTAGTAGCCTCCCCAGATACGCAGTATTTT

d_gene: TRBD2
len: 13
j_gene: TRBJ2-3
v_gene: TRBV19
abundance: many
CDR3aa: CASMRRREETQYF
CDR3nt: TGTGCCAGTATGAGAAGGCGGGAGGAAACGCAGTATTTT

d_gene: TRBD2
len: 16
j_gene: TRBJ2-1
v_gene: TRBV24-1
abundance: many
CDR3aa: CATSDPTSGRIGEQFF
CDR3nt: TGTGCCACCAGTGACCCGACTAGCGGGAGAATAGGTGAGCAGTTCTTC

d_gene: .
len: 17
j_gene: TRBJ2-6
v_gene: TRBV27
abundance: few
CDR3aa: CASSGGGWGRSQGVLTF
CDR3nt: TGTGCCAGCAGTGGGGGCGGCTGGGGCCGCTCCCAAGGCGTCCTGACTTTC

d_gene: .
len: 14
j_gene: TRBJ2-1
v_gene: TRBV20-1
abundance: many
CDR3aa: CSALRLTSYNEQFF
CDR3nt: TGCAGTGCTCTCCGACTCACATCCTACAATGAGCAGTTCTTC

d_gene: .
len: 15
j_gene: TRBJ2-4
v_gene: TRBV5-1
abundance: .
CDR3aa: CASSLAGRPGNIQYF
CDR3nt: TGCGCCAGCAGCTTGGCCGGACGGCCGGGGAACATTCAGTACTTC

d_gene: TRBD2
len: 16
j_gene: TRBJ2-1
v_gene: TRBV12-3/TRBV12-4
abundance: few
CDR3aa: CASNQFTSGGWNEQFF
CDR3nt: TGTGCCAGCAACCAATTCACTAGCGGAGGGTGGAATGAGCAGTTCTTC

d_gene: TRBD2
len: 16
j_gene: TRBJ2-1
v_gene: TRBV7-6
abundance: many
CDR3aa: CASSSMTSGSYNEQFF
CDR3nt: TGTGCCAGCAGCTCGATGACTAGCGGCTCCTACAATGAGCAGTTCTTC

d_gene: .
len: 15
j_gene: TRBJ1-6
v_gene: TRBV25-1
abundance: many
CDR3aa: CASSSGVVGASPLHF
CDR3nt: TGTGCCAGCAGCTCAGGGGTTGTTGGTGCTTCACCCCTCCACTTT

d_gene: .
len: 14
j_gene: TRBJ2-3
v_gene: TRBV20-1
abundance: many
CDR3aa: CSARDLGLTDTQYF
CDR3nt: TGCAGTGCTAGAGATTTGGGCCTTACAGATACGCAGTATTTT

d_gene: .
len: 16
j_gene: TRBJ2-5
v_gene: TRBV7-8
abundance: .
CDR3aa: CASSLGLAGWRETQYF
CDR3nt: TGTGCCAGCAGCCTAGGGTTGGCGGGATGGCGAGAGACCCAGTACTTC

d_gene: .
len: 12
j_gene: TRBJ1-2
v_gene: TRBV5-1
abundance: many
CDR3aa: CASSLRRYGYTF
CDR3nt: TGCGCCAGCAGCTTACGGAGATATGGCTACACCTTC

d_gene: .
len: 14
j_gene: TRBJ2-3
v_gene: TRBV20-1
abundance: many
CDR3aa: CSAIPRAITDTQYF
CDR3nt: TGCAGTGCTATCCCTAGGGCCATCACAGATACGCAGTATTTT

d_gene: .
len: 12
j_gene: TRBJ1-5
v_gene: TRBV12-3/TRBV12-4
abundance: many
CDR3aa: CASSPRNQPQHF
CDR3nt: TGTGCCAGCAGTCCCCGAAATCAGCCCCAGCATTTT

d_gene: .
len: 16
j_gene: TRBJ2-3
v_gene: TRBV30
abundance: many
CDR3aa: CAWSVRRGGRTDTQYF
CDR3nt: TGTGCCTGGAGTGTACGTCGAGGGGGACGCACAGATACGCAGTATTTT

d_gene: .
len: 15
j_gene: TRBJ2-6
v_gene: TRBV6-1
abundance: .
CDR3aa: CASSEESSGANVLTF
CDR3nt: TGTGCCAGCAGTGAGGAGAGCTCTGGGGCCAACGTCCTGACTTTC